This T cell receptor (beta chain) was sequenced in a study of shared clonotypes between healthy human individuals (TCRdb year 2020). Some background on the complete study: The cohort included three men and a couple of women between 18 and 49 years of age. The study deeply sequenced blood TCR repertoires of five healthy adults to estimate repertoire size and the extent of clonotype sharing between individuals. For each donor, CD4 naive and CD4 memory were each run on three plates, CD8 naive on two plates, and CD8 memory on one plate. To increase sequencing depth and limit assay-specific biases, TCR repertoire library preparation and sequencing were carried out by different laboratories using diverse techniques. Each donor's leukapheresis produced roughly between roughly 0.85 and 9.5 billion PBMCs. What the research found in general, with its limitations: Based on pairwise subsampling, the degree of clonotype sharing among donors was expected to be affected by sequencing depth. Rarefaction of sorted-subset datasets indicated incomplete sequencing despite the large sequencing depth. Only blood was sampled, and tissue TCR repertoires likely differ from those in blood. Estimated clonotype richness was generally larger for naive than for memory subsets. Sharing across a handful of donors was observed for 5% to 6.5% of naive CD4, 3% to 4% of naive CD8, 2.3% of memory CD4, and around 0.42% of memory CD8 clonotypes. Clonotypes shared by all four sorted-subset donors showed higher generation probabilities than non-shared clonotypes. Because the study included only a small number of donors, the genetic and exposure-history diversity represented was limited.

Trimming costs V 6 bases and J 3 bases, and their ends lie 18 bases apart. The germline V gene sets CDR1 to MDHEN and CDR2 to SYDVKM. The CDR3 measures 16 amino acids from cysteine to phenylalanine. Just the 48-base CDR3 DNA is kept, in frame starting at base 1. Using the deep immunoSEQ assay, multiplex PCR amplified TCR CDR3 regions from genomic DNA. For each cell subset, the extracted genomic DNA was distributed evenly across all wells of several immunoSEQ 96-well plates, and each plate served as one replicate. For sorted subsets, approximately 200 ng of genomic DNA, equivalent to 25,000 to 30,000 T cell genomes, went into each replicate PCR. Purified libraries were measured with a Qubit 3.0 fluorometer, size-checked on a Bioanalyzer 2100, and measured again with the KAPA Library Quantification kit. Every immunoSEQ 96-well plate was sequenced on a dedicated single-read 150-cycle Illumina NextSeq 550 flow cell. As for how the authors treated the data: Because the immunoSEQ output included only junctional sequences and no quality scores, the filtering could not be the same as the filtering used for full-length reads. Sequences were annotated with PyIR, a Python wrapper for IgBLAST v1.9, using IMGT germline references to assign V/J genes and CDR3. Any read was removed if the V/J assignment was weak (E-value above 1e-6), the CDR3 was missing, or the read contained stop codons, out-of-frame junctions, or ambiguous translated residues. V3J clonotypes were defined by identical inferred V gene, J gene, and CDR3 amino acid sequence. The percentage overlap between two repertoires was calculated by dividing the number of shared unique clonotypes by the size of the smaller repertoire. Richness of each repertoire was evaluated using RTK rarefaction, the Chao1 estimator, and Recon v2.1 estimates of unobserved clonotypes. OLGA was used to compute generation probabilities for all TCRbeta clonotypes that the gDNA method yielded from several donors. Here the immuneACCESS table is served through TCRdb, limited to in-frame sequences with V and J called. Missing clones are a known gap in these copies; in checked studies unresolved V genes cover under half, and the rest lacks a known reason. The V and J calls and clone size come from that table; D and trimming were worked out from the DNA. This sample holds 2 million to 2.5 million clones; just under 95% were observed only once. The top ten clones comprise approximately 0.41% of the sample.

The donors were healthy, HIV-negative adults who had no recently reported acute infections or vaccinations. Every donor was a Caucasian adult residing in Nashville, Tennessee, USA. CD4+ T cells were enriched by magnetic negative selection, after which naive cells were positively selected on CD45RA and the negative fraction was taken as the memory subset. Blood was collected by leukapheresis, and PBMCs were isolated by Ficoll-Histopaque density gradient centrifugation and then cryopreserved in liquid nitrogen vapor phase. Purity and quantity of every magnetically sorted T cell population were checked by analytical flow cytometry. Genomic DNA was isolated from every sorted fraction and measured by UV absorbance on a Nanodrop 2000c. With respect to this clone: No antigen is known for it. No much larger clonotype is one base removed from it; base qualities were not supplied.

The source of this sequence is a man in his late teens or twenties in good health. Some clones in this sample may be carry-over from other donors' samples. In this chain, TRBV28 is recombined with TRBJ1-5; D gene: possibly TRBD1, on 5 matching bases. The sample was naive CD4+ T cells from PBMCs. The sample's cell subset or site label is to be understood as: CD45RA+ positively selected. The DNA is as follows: TGTGCCAGCAGCCTCCCAAGAGGAGGGGACAATCAGCCCCAGCATTTT. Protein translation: CASSLPRGGDNQPQHF.